This TCR beta chain originates from a study of long-term antiretroviral therapy in people with HIV. General study results and limits: No data on ART adherence, viral resistance or therapy changes. ART was followed by higher diversity that remained below transplant donor controls.

This clone was seen once. The antigen remains unidentified. V gave up 0 bases and J gave up 0 bases, with 9 bases separating them. The CDR3 has 15 amino acids. Germline CDR1 and CDR2: LGHNA and YSLEER. At the survey level, the v3.0 immunoSEQ assay was run. Clones were sequenced by immunoSEQ multiplex PCR, and TCRdb holds only the in-frame ones, with some missing. The table records about 28,000 clones, 80% of them present only once. Sequenced material: unsorted PBMCs, taken 0.3 years after starting antiretroviral therapy. This receptor was identified in a man aged 40-49 years with HIV. This rearrangement joins TRBV4-3 to TRBJ2-7; no clear D. CDR3 nucleotide sequence: TGCGCCAGCAGCCAAGAAGGTCGAACCTCCTACGAGCAGTACTTC. Its translation: CASSQEGRTSYEQYF.